Sequencing of this T cell receptor beta chain was carried out in a study of T-cell memory formation after mild COVID-19. At the level of the study: For the most part, TCR clusters were specific to one donor.

TCRdb passed the 5' RACE reads through MiXCR, listing each CDR3 protein once. The repertoire holds about 290,000 distinct CDR3 sequences, with about 15% as singletons. V was cut by 6 bases and J by 0 bases, with 9 bases left in between. Germline V lookup: CDR1 SGHRS, CDR2 YFSETQ. The CDR3 has 14 residues. Material for sequencing was PBMCs or a T cell subset sorted from them (not recorded which). The receptor was derived from a man between 18 and 29 years old who had mild COVID-19 (a few samples of this study predate the infection). Cell type and time point are not known. V is TRBV5-1 and J is TRBJ2-2, with D perhaps matching TRBD1 (6 bases). This CDR3 reads CASTGTTNTGELFF. For the CDR3, the DNA is TGCGCCAGCACCGGGACAACGAACACCGGGGAGCTGTTTTTT.